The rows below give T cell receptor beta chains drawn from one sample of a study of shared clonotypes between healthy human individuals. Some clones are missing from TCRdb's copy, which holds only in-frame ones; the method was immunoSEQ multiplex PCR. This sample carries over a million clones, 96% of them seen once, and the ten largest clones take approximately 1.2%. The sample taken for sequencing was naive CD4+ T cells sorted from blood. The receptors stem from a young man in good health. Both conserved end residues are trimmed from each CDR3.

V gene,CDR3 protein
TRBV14,ASSHLEGSEAF
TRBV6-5,ASSYSRGSSYNEQF
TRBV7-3,ASSLIRDRSYEQY
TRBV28,ASSSPLAGLRSYNEQF
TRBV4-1,ASSQVPPSPQH
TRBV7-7,ASSLGLGPQETQY
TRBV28,ASNLAGVPNEQF
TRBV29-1,SVARTGASETQY
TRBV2,ASSYGHGQPQH
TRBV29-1,SVDTGGRYGYT
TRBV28,ASSRRGGTTTDTQY
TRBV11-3,ASSPGTEYEQY
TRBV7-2,ASRPRGPYEQY
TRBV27,ASSPMAGFLESYYEQY
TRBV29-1,SVAGGRDQPQH
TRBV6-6,ASSSTVGGTDTQY
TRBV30,ACHSWREPYEQY
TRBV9,ASSVAGSDTQY
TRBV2,ASTGQGRETQY
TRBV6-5,ASSRQATTDTQY
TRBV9,ASSTPGRDYGYT
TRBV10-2,ASSGQVPSYGYT
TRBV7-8,ASSSYPGGQGAIKGHNEQF
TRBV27,ATHLAASYNEQF
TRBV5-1,ASSSLSSGRVGEQY
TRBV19,ASTPGRVPYT
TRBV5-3,ARKAGGGPNTGELF
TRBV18,ASSQPLWREGLYNEQF
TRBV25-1,ASSPAAVGGELF
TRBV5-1,ASSFPRSGRGTDTQY
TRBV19,ASRGLPGSTDTQY
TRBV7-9,ASSSRDRMQQF
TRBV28,ASSLTHGRLANEKLF
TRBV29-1,SVVGSARQGPTETQY
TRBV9,ASSVVARPNTEAF
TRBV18,ASSPWAGGISPRYEQY
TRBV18,ASSPVGLVGETQY
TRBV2,ASSSSTGGIAGELF
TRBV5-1,ASSLAVGTFGTGELF
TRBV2,ASRNYEQY
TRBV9,ASSVSDYGYT
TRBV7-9,ASSLNPHGERETQY
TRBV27,ASSLTTRKSETQY
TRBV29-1,SVVWTEAF
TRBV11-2,ASSLVGGGSAEAF
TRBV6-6,ASSLDRGKYEQY
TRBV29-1,SVSGLDYGYT
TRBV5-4,ASSLGNQHEAF
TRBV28,ASSPSTRDEQY
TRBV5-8,ASSPRRDTQY
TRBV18,ASSPQGADTQY
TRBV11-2,ASSSRGGSSETQY
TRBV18,ASSPTAGHTEAF
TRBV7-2,ASQVQGLYNEQF
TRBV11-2,ASSLIYQETQY
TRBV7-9,ASSRGAYEQY
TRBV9,ASSARDPKTDTQY